The 14 T cell receptor beta chains reported below all come from one sample, sequenced in a study of response to subunit inactivated influenza vaccine. TCRdb processed the RT-PCR reads anew with MiXCR; each CDR3 protein has one entry. Of roughly 160,000 distinct CDR3 sequences detected, approximately 12% appear once; the ten largest clones hold around 35%. Specimen: CD8+ T cells sorted from PBMCs, collected about 24 months after vaccination. The origin of the receptors is a man aged 50 to 69 who received an inactivated influenza vaccine.

The chain links TRBV7-9 to TRBJ2-7; tentative D call: TRBD1 (5 bases). Per germline, CDR1 SEHNR and CDR2 FQNEAQ (reference sequence). This CDR3 comprises 12 residues. Trimming removed 1 base at V and 6 bases at J, with 7 bases between. CDR3 bases: TGTGCCAGCAGCTTAGGGACACTCGAGCAGTACTTC. It codes for CASSLGTLEQYF.

At least ten counts were recorded for this clonotype. The genes are TRBV4-2 and TRBJ2-1; TRBD2 might be the D (5 bases). The V and J ends lost 3 bases and 2 bases respectively, with 14 bases between them. This CDR3 has 16 residues. Germline V CDR1 and CDR2: LGHNA, YNFKEQ. The DNA for the CDR3 is TGTGCCAGCAGCCAGACTATCTCGAGGGCCTACAATGAGCAGTTCTTC. Translated, it gives CASSQTISRAYNEQFF.

This clonotype turned up a few times. V gene TRBV5-1 combines with J gene TRBJ2-1; 8 bases align to TRBD1. Germline V gives CDR1 SGHRS, CDR2 YFSETQ. The junction had 8 bases not matched to a gene; V was cut back by 3 bases and J by 9 bases. The CDR3 contains 14 residues. The CDR3 nucleotides are TGCGCCAGCAGCTACCGCGCAGGGGGCAGTGAGCAGTTCTTC. It specifies CASSYRAGGSEQFF.

This clonotype appeared many times. The chain joins TRBV3-1 to TRBJ2-2; 11 bases are shared with TRBD1. V was pared by 4 bases and J by 6 bases, with 7 bases of the junction left unmatched. Looked up from germline, CDR1 is LGHDT and CDR2 is YNNKEL (reference sequence). CDR3 length equals 16 residues. In nucleotides, the CDR3 is TGTGCCAGCAGCCCGGGACAGGGGGGAGACGCCGGGGAGCTGTTTTTT. This translates into CASSPGQGGDAGELFF. The variable domain in full, completed from reference TRBV3-1 and TRBJ2-2, reads DTAVSQTPKYLVTQMGNDKSIKCEQNLGHDTMYWYKQDSKKFLKIMFSYNNKELIINETVPNRFSPKSPDKAHLNLHINSLELGDSAVYFCASSPGQGGDAGELFFGEGSRLTVL.

The table lists this clonotype with a few counts. V and J are TRBV2 and TRBJ2-5; D is ambiguous. This CDR3 has 13 amino acids. The V end was cut by 7 bases, the J end by 2 bases, with 11 bases between. The V gene's germline CDR1 is SNHLY and CDR2 FYNNEI. The CDR3 coding sequence is TGTGCCAGCACCCCCCCCGGGCAAGAGACCCAGTACTTC. Translation gives CASTPPGQETQYF. The full variable domain, in which reference TRBV2 and TRBJ2-5 provide the parts outside the CDR3, is EPEVTQTPSHQVTQMGQEVILRCVPISNHLYFYWYRQILGQKVEFLVSFYNNEISEKSEIFDDQFSVERPDGSNFTLKIRSTKLEDSAMYFCASTPPGQETQYFGPGTRLLVL.

This clonotype was observed a handful of times. This chain links TRBV9 with TRBJ2-3, with 8 positions matching TRBD2. Germline lookup yields CDR1 SGDLS and CDR2 YYNGEE. The CDR3 is made up of 16 amino acids. V shed 2 bases, J shed 2 bases, and the junction held 7 bases outside the gene matches. This CDR3 reads CASSVPAGGPTDTQYF. The DNA of the CDR3 is TGTGCCAGCAGCGTCCCCGCGGGGGGCCCCACAGATACGCAGTATTTT.

This clonotype showed up many times. DNA for the CDR3: TGTGCCAGCAGTCCCCTCGAACCGGGACAGGGGTACGAGCAGTACTTC. The encoded protein is CASSPLEPGQGYEQYF. The V call is TRBV28, the J call TRBJ2-7; TRBD1 matches at 10 bases. Trimming at V came to 5 bases and at J to 4 bases, leaving 11 bases not matched to a gene. This CDR3 spans 16 amino acids. CDR1 and CDR2 (germline): MDHEN, SYDVKM. Full variable domain (remainder filled in from reference TRBV28 and TRBJ2-7): DVKVTQSSRYLVKRTGEKVFLECVQDMDHENMFWYRQDPGLGLRLIYFSYDVKMKEKGDIPEGYSVSREKKERFSLILESASTNQTSMYLCASSPLEPGQGYEQYFGPGTRLTVT.

This clonotype was seen more than once but under ten times. The chain uses TRBV13 and TRBJ2-1; unclear D gene. This CDR3 contains 14 residues. Trimming cost V 6 bases and J 1 base, with 10 bases left between them. Germline V gene sequence: CDR1 PRHDT, CDR2 FYEKMQ (reference sequence). The CDR3, as DNA: TGTGCCAGCAGTTTATGGGCATCCTACAATGAGCAGTTCTTC. Its protein is CASSLWASYNEQFF.

CDR3 nucleotide sequence: TGTGCCAGCAGCTTTTTACAGGGCTCCTACGAGCAGTACTTC. Amino acids: CASSFLQGSYEQYF. The V call is TRBV7-6, the J call TRBJ2-7; possibly TRBD1 for D (6 bases). Per the germline V gene, CDR1 is SGHVS and CDR2 is FNYEAQ. CDR3 length equals 14 residues. V lost 3 bases and J lost 0, with 9 bases in between.

About this clonotype itself: This may be a read error, as it is one base from a much larger clone. The V call is TRBV12-3 or TRBV12-4, the J call TRBJ2-3, with 16 bases identical to TRBD2. CDR3 length equals 17 residues. The CDR3 region is CACSSGTSGRGTDTQYF. The DNA of the CDR3 is TGTGCCTGCAGTTCCGGGACTAGCGGGAGGGGGACAGATACGCAGTATTTT.

In its sample, this clonotype was seen a few times. The chain uses TRBV28 and TRBJ2-2, with 7 bases aligning to TRBD1. The CDR3 is 15 residues long. The germline CDR1 and CDR2 sequences are MDHEN and SYDVKM. V trimming: 5 bases; J trimming: 6 bases; junction bases outside the gene matches: 9. The CDR3 DNA follows: TGTGCCAGCAGTCTAAACAGGGGATTTGCCGGGGAGCTGTTTTTT. Amino acids: CASSLNRGFAGELFF.

The chain has TRBV2 and TRBJ1-6, with 7 bases lining up with TRBD1. With 3 bases clipped from V and 7 bases from J, the junction kept 6 bases outside the gene matches. Germline assignment: CDR1 SNHLY and CDR2 FYNNEI. The CDR3 extends over 15 amino acids. CDR3 in DNA: TGTGCCAGCAGTGAGATGGGACAGAGAAATTCACCCCTCCACTTT. Translation: CASSEMGQRNSPLHF.

This clonotype was seen repeatedly, ten times or more. The chain employs TRBV7-9 and TRBJ1-1; unclear D gene. Looked up from germline, CDR1 is SEHNR and CDR2 is FQNEAQ (reference sequence). Trimming left V 4 bases short and J 3 bases short, with 15 bases between. The CDR3 sequence is 15 residues long. The CDR3 here is CASSSKPLSYTEAFF. The CDR3 region has the DNA TGTGCCAGCAGCTCCAAGCCTCTCTCCTACACTGAAGCTTTCTTT.

This clonotype came up many times. The chain carries TRBV5-5 and TRBJ2-1; 9 bases are a match to TRBD2. The germline gives CDR1 SGHKS, CDR2 YYEKEE (reference sequence). Losses at the gene ends were 0 bases for V and 8 bases for J; bases not matched to a gene: 9. CDR3 length equals 16 residues. CDR3 DNA: TGTGCCAGCAGCTTGGGGCTAGCGGGGTATACTTATGAGCAGTTCTTC. It yields the protein CASSLGLAGYTYEQFF.